A few counts support the clone carrying this TCR beta chain. The germline CDR1 and CDR2 sequences are SNHLY and FYNNEI. The CDR3 totals 14 residues. J gave up 0 bases and V 8 bases, and 4 bases lay outside the gene matches. The source of the sample is a study of T-cell reconstitution after alpha-beta-depleted transplantation in children. Unique molecular identifiers were used in preparing the TCRbeta library. TCRdb called the PCR reads again in MiXCR, with one record for every CDR3 protein. The sample contains over 70,000 distinct CDR3 sequences, more than 9% of which appear only once. The chain couples TRBV2 to TRBJ2-3; 8 bases are shared with TRBD2. This specimen consisted of PBMCs from the stem cell graft donor, obtained from the stem cell graft. This receptor was obtained from a human donor who donated a stem cell graft to a child with inherited bone marrow failure. CDR3 sequence (DNA): TGTGCCAGCTCTGCGGGAGGTAGCACAGATACGCAGTATTTT. Residues: CASSAGGSTDTQYF.